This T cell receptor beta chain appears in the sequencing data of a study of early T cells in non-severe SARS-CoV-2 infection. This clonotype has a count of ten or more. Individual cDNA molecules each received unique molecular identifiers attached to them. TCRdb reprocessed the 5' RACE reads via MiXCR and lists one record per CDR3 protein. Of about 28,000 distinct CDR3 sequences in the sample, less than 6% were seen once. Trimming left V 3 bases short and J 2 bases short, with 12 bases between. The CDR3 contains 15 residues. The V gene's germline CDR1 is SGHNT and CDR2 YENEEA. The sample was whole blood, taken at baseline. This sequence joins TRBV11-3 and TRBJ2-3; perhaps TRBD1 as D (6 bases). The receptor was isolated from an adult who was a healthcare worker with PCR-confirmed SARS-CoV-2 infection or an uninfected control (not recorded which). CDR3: CASSFPQGYTDTQYF. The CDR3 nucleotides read TGTGCCAGCAGCTTTCCACAGGGATACACAGATACGCAGTATTTT. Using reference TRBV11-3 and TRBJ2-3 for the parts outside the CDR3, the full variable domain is EAGVVQSPRYKIIEKKQPVAFWCNPISGHNTLYWYLQNLGQGPELLIRYENEEAVDDSQLPKDRFSAERLKGVDSTLKIQPAELGDSAVYLCASSFPQGYTDTQYFGPGTRLTVL.